A selection of T cell receptor beta chains follows, all from one sample in a study of T cell clonotyping in hematopoietic cell transplantation. This table comes from immunoSEQ multiplex PCR, and its TCRdb copy is limited to in-frame clones, with some not included. The profile shows thousands of clones, nearly 99% of them singletons. Sequenced material: PBMCs, taken 30 days after allogeneic stem cell transplant. The receptor set was obtained from a male patient between 55 and 70 years old who had an allogeneic stem cell transplant from a related donor, so the T cells may come from the graft donor. Some clones in this sample may be carry-over from other donors' samples. Each CDR3 is given with its conserved first and last residue. A D gene is named only where the DNA matches it firmly. The size entry is marked missing in some rows and otherwise reads once, few, many or a size class.

>NA|TRBJ1-2|14|NA|TRBV5-4
CASSLAGRDYGYTF
TGTGCCAGCAGCTTGGCGGGCAGAGACTATGGCTACACCTTC
>NA|TRBJ1-1|13|NA|TRBV5-8
CASSLDGGGGAFF
TGTGCCAGCAGCTTGGATGGGGGCGGGGGAGCTTTCTTT
>NA|TRBJ2-3|13|NA|TRBV30
CAWSVSSTDTQYF
TGTGCCTGGAGTGTATCAAGCACAGATACGCAGTATTTT
>NA|TRBJ1-1|11|NA|TRBV29-1
CSVEVLREAFF
TGCAGCGTTGAAGTCCTCAGGGAAGCTTTCTTT
>NA|TRBJ1-6|13|NA|TRBV7-2
CASSSELYSPLHF
TGTGCCAGCAGCTCCGAGTTGTATTCACCCCTCCACTTT
>NA|TRBJ1-3|15|NA|TRBV5-1
CASNAGGFRENTIYF
TGCGCCAGCAACGCGGGGGGCTTCCGTGAAAACACCATATATTTT
>NA|TRBJ1-3|16|NA|TRBV18
CASSSGSEDFGNTIYF
TGTGCCAGCTCAAGCGGAAGCGAAGATTTTGGAAACACCATATATTTT
>NA|TRBJ1-2|15|NA|TRBV28
CASSSYLTAYYGYTF
TGTGCCAGCAGTTCTTACCTGACAGCTTACTATGGCTACACCTTC
>once|TRBJ1-2|14|TRBD1|TRBV28
CASTTTGTVYGYTF
TGTGCCAGCACCACCACCGGGACAGTCTATGGCTACACCTTC
>NA|TRBJ2-7|13|NA|TRBV7-6
CASSLAHGYEQYF
TGTGCCAGCAGCTTAGCCCATGGGTACGAGCAGTACTTC
>NA|TRBJ2-1|15|NA|TRBV5-1
CASSLGRGEYNEQFF
TGCGCCAGCAGCTTAGGCAGGGGGGAGTACAATGAGCAGTTCTTC
>NA|TRBJ2-1|16|TRBD2|TRBV11-1
CASSRTSGGGYNEQFF
TGTGCCAGCAGCCGGACTAGCGGGGGTGGCTACAATGAGCAGTTCTTC
>NA|TRBJ2-3|14|NA|TRBV10-3
CAISQQGYTDTQYF
TGTGCCATCAGTCAACAGGGATACACAGATACGCAGTATTTT
>once|TRBJ1-5|14|NA|TRBV25-1
CASSESYGNQPQHF
TGTGCCAGCAGTGAATCTTACGGGAATCAGCCCCAGCATTTT
>NA|TRBJ1-2|12|NA|TRBV6-5
CASSRTDYGYTF
TGTGCCAGCAGCCGGACAGACTATGGCTACACCTTC
>NA|TRBJ2-7|12|NA|TRBV5-1
CASSPGQYEQYF
TGCGCCAGCAGCCCCGGACAGTACGAGCAGTACTTC
>NA|TRBJ1-1|13|NA|TRBV2
CASKAGRSAEAFF
TGTGCCAGCAAGGCTGGTCGTTCCGCTGAAGCTTTCTTT
>NA|TRBJ2-7|13|NA|TRBV11-2
CASSSSTGSEQYF
TGTGCCAGCAGCTCTTCCACGGGATCCGAGCAGTACTTC
>NA|TRBJ2-2|15|NA|TRBV30
CAWSALGGPGGELFF
TGTGCCTGGAGTGCGTTGGGCGGCCCCGGAGGGGAGCTGTTTTTT
>NA|TRBJ2-5|15|NA|TRBV5-1
CASSLYGGAWETQYF
TGCGCCAGCAGCTTGTATGGGGGGGCCTGGGAGACCCAGTACTTC
>NA|TRBJ2-5|18|NA|TRBV7-9
CASSLSKGGRGLVETQYF
TGTGCCAGCAGCTTATCAAAAGGGGGGCGGGGCCTTGTGGAGACCCAGTACTTC
>NA|TRBJ2-7|14|NA|TRBV30
CAWRGGGRPGEQYF
TGTGCCTGGAGAGGGGGGGGCCGCCCTGGGGAGCAGTACTTC
>NA|TRBJ2-3|16|TRBD2|TRBV19
CASSIERGSSTDTQYF
TGTGCCAGTAGTATCGAGCGGGGGTCCTCCACAGATACGCAGTATTTT
>NA|TRBJ2-3|18|TRBD2|TRBV10-3
CAISESLAGGPRTDTQYF
TGTGCCATCAGTGAGTCGCTGGCGGGGGGGCCTCGGACAGATACGCAGTATTTT
>NA|TRBJ2-3|14|NA|TRBV19
CASRKEGSTDTQYF
TGTGCCAGTAGAAAGGAGGGGAGCACAGATACGCAGTATTTT
>NA|TRBJ1-5|14|NA|TRBV7-2
CASSLLQGNQPQHF
TGTGCCAGCAGCTTACTTCAGGGCAATCAGCCCCAGCATTTT
>NA|TRBJ2-7|16|NA|TRBV5-4
CASSWEQGVLSYEQYF
TGTGCCAGCAGCTGGGAACAGGGAGTCCTCTCCTACGAGCAGTACTTC
>NA|TRBJ1-1|12|NA|TRBV7-2
CASSLDGRSAFF
TGTGCCAGCAGCTTAGACGGCAGGTCGGCTTTCTTT
>NA|TRBJ1-4|13|NA|TRBV6-5
CASSYSSGGKLFF
TGTGCCAGCAGTTACTCTTCGGGGGGAAAACTGTTTTTT
>NA|TRBJ1-1|16|NA|TRBV5-1
CASSWIDSRSNTEAFF
TGCGCCAGCAGCTGGATAGACAGCCGATCGAACACTGAAGCTTTCTTT
>NA|TRBJ1-1|13|NA|TRBV25-1
CASSEQGVTEAFF
TGTGCCAGCAGTGAGCAGGGAGTCACTGAAGCTTTCTTT
>NA|TRBJ1-1|12|TRBD1|TRBV11-3
CASSLGQGEAFF
TGTGCCAGCAGCCTCGGACAGGGCGAAGCTTTCTTT